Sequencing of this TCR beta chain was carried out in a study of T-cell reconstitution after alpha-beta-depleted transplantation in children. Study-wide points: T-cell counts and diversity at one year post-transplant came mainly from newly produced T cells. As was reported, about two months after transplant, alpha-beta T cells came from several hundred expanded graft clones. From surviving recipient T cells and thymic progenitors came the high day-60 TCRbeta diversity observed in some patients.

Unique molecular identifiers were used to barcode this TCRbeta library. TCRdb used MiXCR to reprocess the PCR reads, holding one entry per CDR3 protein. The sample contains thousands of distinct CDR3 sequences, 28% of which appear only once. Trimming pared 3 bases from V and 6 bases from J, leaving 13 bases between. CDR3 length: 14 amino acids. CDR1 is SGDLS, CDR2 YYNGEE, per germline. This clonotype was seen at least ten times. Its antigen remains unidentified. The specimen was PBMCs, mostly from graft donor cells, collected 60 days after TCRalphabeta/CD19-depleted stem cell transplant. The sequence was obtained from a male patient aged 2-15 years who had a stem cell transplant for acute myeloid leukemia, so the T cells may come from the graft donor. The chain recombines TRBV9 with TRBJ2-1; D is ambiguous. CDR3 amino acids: CASSGPRAINEQFF. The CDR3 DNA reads TGTGCCAGCAGCGGCCCTCGGGCCATCAATGAGCAGTTCTTC. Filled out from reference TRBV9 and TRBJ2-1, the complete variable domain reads DSGVTQTPKHLITATGQRVTLRCSPRSGDLSVYWYQQSLDQGLQFLIQYYNGEERAKGNILERFSAQQFPDLHSELNLSSLELGDSALYFCASSGPRAINEQFFGPGTRLTVL.